This TCR beta chain was obtained from a study of tumor-infiltrating lymphocytes in primary liver carcinoma. Study at large: Between about 4.2 and 10 cm across, the tumors were all of stage T1-T3 N0M0. About 3.5 to 8 million productive TCRbeta reads were obtained from the samples, with similar numbers across tissue types.

Extraction of RNA together with DNA used roughly 19-31 mg of unsorted bulk tissue. Patients underwent resection of primary liver carcinoma. V was clipped by 7 bases and J by 0 bases; unmatched bases: 15. Germline lookup yields CDR1 SGHRS and CDR2 YFSETQ. The CDR3 contains 17 residues. TCR beta cDNA came from about 0.45 ug total RNA, primed with a constant-region primer. Three nested multiplex PCR rounds of slightly modified ARM-PCR generated TCR beta libraries. TRBV1-TRBV30 forward and Cbeta reverse primers drove the first two roughly 11-cycle rounds. TCRdb used MiXCR to reprocess the multiplex PCR reads, holding one entry per CDR3 protein. Here the sample spans about 64,000 distinct CDR3 sequences, around 69% being singletons.

Input material: liver tumor tissue from sampling region 4. Subset denoted: tumor region T4, right-lateral pole. The receptor comes from a man in his forties with primary liver carcinoma and hepatitis B virus infection. The V call is TRBV5-1, the J call TRBJ2-5; 7 bases match TRBD1. CDR3 bases: TGCGCCAGCGAAGGGGGACAGCCCGTCCTGTACCAAGAGACCCAGTACTTC. It translates to CASEGGQPVLYQETQYF.